This T cell receptor beta chain stems from a study of OX40 agonist ivuxolimab in advanced cancers. Looking at the study overall: Clinicians treated patients with ivuxolimab, an agonistic anti-OX40 (CD134) antibody.

Method: immunoSEQ multiplex PCR; TCRdb's copy keeps in-frame clones and lacks some. The sample includes just over 45,000 clones, roughly 94% of them seen just once. The study's findings and limits: It was also the case that some nonresponders had low normalized T-cell clonal expansion. With doses of 0.1 to 3.0 mg/kg, CD4+ and CD8+ blood T cells had undergone clonal expansion by week 6.

V dropped 3 bases and J dropped 8 bases, with 19 bases sitting between them. The CDR3 is made up of 15 amino acids. The germline CDR1 and CDR2 sequences are SGHVS and FQNEAQ. Of note for this clone: Its antigen remains unidentified.

The chain couples TRBV7-8 to TRBJ1-2; a weak D match, TRBD1 (6 bases). This sample comprised CD4+ or CD8+ T cells sorted from blood, obtained in a trial of the OX40 agonist ivuxolimab. The origin of this receptor is an adult with an advanced solid tumor such as melanoma, head and neck, liver or kidney cancer. The CDR3 DNA is TGTGCCAGCAGCTTTGGGGGCACCCGCCCTTCCGGCTACACCTTC. Protein: CASSFGGTRPSGYTF. Based on the CDR3 plus reference TRBV7-8 and TRBJ1-2, the full variable domain is GAGVSQSPRYKVAKRGQDVALRCDPISGHVSLFWYQQALGQGPEFLTYFQNEAQLDKSGLPSDRFFAERPEGSVSTLKIQRTQQEDSAVYLCASSFGGTRPSGYTFGSGTRLTVV.